This record concerns one TCR beta chain sequence. Its antigen is currently unknown. These data belong to a study of shared clonotypes between healthy human individuals. Study-wide points: Relative to memory subsets, naive subsets generally showed larger estimated richness.

This table comes from immunoSEQ multiplex PCR, and its TCRdb copy is limited to in-frame clones, with some not included. The sample yields 2 million to 2.5 million clones, approximately 90% seen once. This CDR3 has 15 amino acids. The V gene end was trimmed by 6 bases and the J gene end by 2 bases; junction bases not matched to a gene: 7. CDR1 is MNHEY and CDR2 is SVGAGI in the germline V gene. The clonotype originates from a man between 18 and 35 years old in good health. Some clones in this sample may be carry-over from other donors' samples. The V call is TRBV6-5, the J call TRBJ2-5; 9 bases agree with TRBD1. The sample was naive CD4+ T cells from PBMCs. Subset in this sample: CD45RA+ positively selected. CDR3 protein: CASRIQGARQETQYF. Here the CDR3 DNA reads TGTGCCAGCAGGATACAGGGGGCGCGTCAAGAGACCCAGTACTTC.